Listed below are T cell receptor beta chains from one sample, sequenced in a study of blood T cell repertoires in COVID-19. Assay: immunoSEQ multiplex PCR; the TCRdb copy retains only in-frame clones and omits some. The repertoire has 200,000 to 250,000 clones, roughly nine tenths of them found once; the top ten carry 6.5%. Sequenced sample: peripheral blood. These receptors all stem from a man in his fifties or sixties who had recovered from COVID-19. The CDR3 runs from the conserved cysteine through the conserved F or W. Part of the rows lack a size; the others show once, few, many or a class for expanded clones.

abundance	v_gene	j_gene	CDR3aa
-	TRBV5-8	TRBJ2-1	CASSLEYLAAYNEQFF
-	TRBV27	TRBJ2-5	CAGSPGTGGETQYF
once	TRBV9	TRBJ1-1	CASSPGTHTEAFF
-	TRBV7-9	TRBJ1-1	CASSPGDVMNTEAFF
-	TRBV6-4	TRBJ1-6	CASSSRGLGNSPLHF
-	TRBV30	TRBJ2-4	CAWSVTLASGNVKNIQYF
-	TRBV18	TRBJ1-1	CASSLAGGNTEAFF
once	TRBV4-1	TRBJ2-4	CASSHQSGGTAKNIQYF
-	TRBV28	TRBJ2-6	CASSFEGKGTPSGANVLTF
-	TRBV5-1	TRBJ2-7	CASSLERGRNRNEQYF
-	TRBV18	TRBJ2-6	CASSPWADRGANVLTF
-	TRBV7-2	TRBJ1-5	CASSARGNQPQHF
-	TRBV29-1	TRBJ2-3	CSVERTSGSPITDTQYF